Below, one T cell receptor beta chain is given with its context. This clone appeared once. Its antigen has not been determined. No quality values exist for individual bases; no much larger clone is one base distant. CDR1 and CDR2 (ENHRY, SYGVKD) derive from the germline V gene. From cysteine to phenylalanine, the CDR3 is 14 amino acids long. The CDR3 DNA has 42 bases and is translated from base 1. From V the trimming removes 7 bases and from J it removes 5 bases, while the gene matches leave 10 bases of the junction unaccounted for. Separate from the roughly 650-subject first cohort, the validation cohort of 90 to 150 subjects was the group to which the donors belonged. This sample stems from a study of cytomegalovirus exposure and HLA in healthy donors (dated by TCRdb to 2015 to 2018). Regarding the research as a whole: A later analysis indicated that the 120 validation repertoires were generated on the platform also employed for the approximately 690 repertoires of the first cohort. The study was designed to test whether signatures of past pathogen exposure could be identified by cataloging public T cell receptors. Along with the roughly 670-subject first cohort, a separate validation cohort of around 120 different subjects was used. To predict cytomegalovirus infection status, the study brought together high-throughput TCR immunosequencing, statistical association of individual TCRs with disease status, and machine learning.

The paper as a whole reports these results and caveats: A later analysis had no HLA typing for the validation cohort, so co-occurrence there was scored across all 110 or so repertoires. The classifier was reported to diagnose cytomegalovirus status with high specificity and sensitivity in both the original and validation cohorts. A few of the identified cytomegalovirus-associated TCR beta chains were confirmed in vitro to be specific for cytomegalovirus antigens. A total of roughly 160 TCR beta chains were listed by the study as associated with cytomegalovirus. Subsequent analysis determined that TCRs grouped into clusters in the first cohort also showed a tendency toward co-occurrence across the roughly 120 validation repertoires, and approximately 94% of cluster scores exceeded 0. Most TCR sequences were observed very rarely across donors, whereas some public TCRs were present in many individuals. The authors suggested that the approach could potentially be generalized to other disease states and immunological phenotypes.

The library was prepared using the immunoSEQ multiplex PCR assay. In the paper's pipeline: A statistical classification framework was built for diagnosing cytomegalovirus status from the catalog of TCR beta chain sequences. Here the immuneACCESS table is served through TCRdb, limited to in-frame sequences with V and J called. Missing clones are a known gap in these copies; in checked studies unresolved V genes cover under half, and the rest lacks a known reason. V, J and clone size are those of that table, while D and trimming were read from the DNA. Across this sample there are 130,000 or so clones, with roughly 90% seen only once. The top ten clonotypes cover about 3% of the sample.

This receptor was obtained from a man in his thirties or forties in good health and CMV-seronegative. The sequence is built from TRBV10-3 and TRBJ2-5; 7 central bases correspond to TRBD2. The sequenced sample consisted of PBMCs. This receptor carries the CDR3 CAIKSSGAEETQYF. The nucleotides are TGTGCCATCAAGTCAAGCGGGGCCGAGGAGACCCAGTACTTC.